The clone carrying this T cell receptor (beta chain) was seen only a few times. Antigen specificity is unknown. The source of the sample is a study of identical twins. One entry per CDR3 protein, called by TCRdb with MiXCR from the 5' RACE reads. The sample carries roughly 1.6 million distinct CDR3 sequences, more than 30% recorded once. Study-level findings and limits: Low generation probability was overrepresented in out-of-frame alpha sequences shared by twins. Interpretation of the results relied on cross-sectional statistical analysis and not on following the same donors.

The source is a newborn girl in good health. Sequences were obtained from cord blood.

CDR3 coding DNA: TGTGCCAGCAGCTTTAGTGTTTTAGGCTACACCTTC. Translation gives CASSFSVLGYTF. The chain couples TRBV5-8 to TRBJ1-2, with unresolved D. This CDR3 is built from 12 residues. Deletions cut 2 bases from V and 8 bases from J, with 10 bases between. Germline loops: CDR1 SGHTS, CDR2 YDEGEE.